These 2 T cell receptor beta chains were all obtained from the same sample, sequenced in a study of T cell repertoires in aging, cancer and after chemotherapy. Multiplex touch-down PCR with TRB-A/B primers amplified rearranged V-D-J TRB sequences. One entry per CDR3 protein, called by TCRdb with MiXCR from the multiplex PCR reads. The table has about 610 distinct CDR3 sequences, 75% to 85% seen once. TCR beta rearrangements were amplified from peripheral blood genomic DNA. Sequencing used blood. These receptors originate from a human donor with a solid tumor.

The V gene is TRBV20-1, the J gene TRBJ2-5; D is possibly TRBD1 (5 bases). CDR1 is DFQATT and CDR2 is SNEGSKA in the germline V gene (reference sequence). CDR3 length equals 14 residues. V lost 6 bases, J lost 4 bases, and 18 bases lay in between. The CDR3 coding sequence is TGCAGTGCGGATCCTGCAGGGTCGGCAGAGACCCAGTACTTC. Translation gives CSADPAGSAETQYF.

This chain connects TRBV29-1 to TRBJ2-7; 8 bases are a match to TRBD1. CDR1 SQVTM and CDR2 ANQGSEA come from the germline V gene. Trimming took 6 bases from V and 6 from J; bases not matched to a gene: 13. The CDR3 consists of 14 residues. The CDR3 coding sequence is TGCAGCGTGGGACAGGTCCTTGGCCATTCCGAGCAGTACTTC. Translating it yields CSVGQVLGHSEQYF.